One and the same sample provided the 2 T cell receptor beta chains below, sequenced in a study of preoperative IRX-2 immunotherapy in early breast cancer. Clones were read by immunoSEQ multiplex PCR, and TCRdb kept only the in-frame ones, dropping some. This table has around 60,000 clones, approximately 95% appearing once. As to treatment: preoperative locoregional IRX-2 cytokine immunotherapy. Sampling was done from a patient treated with IRX-2 immunotherapy. All receptors come from a human donor with breast cancer.

The chain joins TRBV11-2 to TRBJ2-7; TRBD2 agrees at 7 bases. The CDR3 covers 14 residues. Germline V gene sequence: CDR1 SGHAT, CDR2 FQNNGV. After removal of 2 bases from V and 2 bases from J, the junction contained 3 bases not matched to a gene. The CDR3 nucleotides read TGTGCCAGCAGCTTATCCGGGAGGCCCTACGAGCAGTACTTC. Translating gives CASSLSGRPYEQYF. The full variable domain, completed using reference TRBV11-2 and TRBJ2-7, is EAGVAQSPRYKIIEKRQSVAFWCNPISGHATLYWYQQILGQGPKLLIQFQNNGVVDDSQLPKDRFSAERLKGVDSTLKIQPAKLEDSAVYLCASSLSGRPYEQYFGPGTRLTVT.

This chain uses TRBV11-2 with TRBJ2-1; the D gene is possibly TRBD2 (5 bases). Germline CDR1 is SGHAT and CDR2 is FQNNGV. CDR3 size: 18 residues. V shed 4 bases and J shed 1 base, with 20 bases lying between them. This CDR3 is CASSSRALGRSSYNEQFF. The CDR3 region has the DNA TGTGCCAGCAGCTCAAGGGCTTTGGGGAGAAGTTCCTACAATGAGCAGTTCTTC. Complete variable domain (other parts from reference TRBV11-2 and TRBJ2-1): EAGVAQSPRYKIIEKRQSVAFWCNPISGHATLYWYQQILGQGPKLLIQFQNNGVVDDSQLPKDRFSAERLKGVDSTLKIQPAKLEDSAVYLCASSSRALGRSSYNEQFFGPGTRLTVL.